One sample yielded the 20 T cell receptor beta chains listed below, sequenced in a study of cytomegalovirus exposure and HLA in healthy donors. Vbeta (60) and Jbeta (13) primers were used in the PCR. Generated by immunoSEQ multiplex PCR, the TCRdb table keeps only in-frame clones and is missing some. Here the sample spans 95,000 to 110,000 clones, 79% being singletons. The source material was PBMCs. Receptor source: a man aged 50 to 60 in good health and CMV-seropositive.

The rearrangement uses TRBV5-1 and TRBJ2-5; D possibly corresponds to TRBD1 (8 bases). The germline V gene has CDR1 SGHRS and CDR2 YFSETQ. Trimming left V 3 bases short and J 2 bases short, with 20 bases between. This CDR3 has 17 residues. CDR3 region: CASSSPTGGGTQETQYF. CDR3 in DNA: TGCGCCAGCAGCTCACCTACAGGGGGGGGAACACAAGAGACCCAGTACTTC.

The chain links TRBV7-2 to TRBJ2-2; 8 positions agree with TRBD2. The V segment lost 5 bases and the J segment 5 bases; nucleotides outside the gene matches: 10. CDR1 SGHTA and CDR2 FQGNSA come from the germline V gene. This CDR3 is built from 16 residues. The CDR3 bases are TGTGCCAGCAGCCCGGCCCTAGCGGGTGGAACCGGGGAGCTGTTTTTT. The encoded protein is CASSPALAGGTGELFF.

The gene calls are TRBV18 and TRBJ1-1, with 7 bases identical to TRBD1. V lost 3 bases, J lost 4 bases, and 5 bases stayed unmatched. From germline, CDR1 is KGHSH and CDR2 LQKENI. The CDR3 has 14 amino acids. The CDR3 coding sequence is TGTGCCAGCTCACCTACAGGGGTGGGCACTGAAGCTTTCTTT. Protein sequence: CASSPTGVGTEAFF.

This clone is a singleton in its sample. This chain uses TRBV27 with TRBJ2-7, with D tentatively TRBD2 (6 bases). The CDR3 has 13 amino acids. Germline V gene sequence: CDR1 MNHEY, CDR2 SMNVEV (reference sequence). V dropped 8 bases and J dropped 4 bases, with 15 bases sitting between them. CDR3 sequence reads: CASPGSGKYEQYF. CDR3 coding DNA: TGTGCCAGCCCCGGTAGCGGAAAATACGAGCAGTACTTC.

This rearrangement joins TRBV4-1 to TRBJ2-2; TRBD2 matches at 11 bases. The junction had 7 bases not matched to a gene; V was cut back by 3 bases and J by 4 bases. The V gene's germline CDR1 is MGHRA and CDR2 YSYEKL. The CDR3 totals 17 residues. CDR3 region: CASSQPLAGGFTGELFF. CDR3 nucleotides: TGCGCCAGCAGCCAGCCTCTAGCGGGAGGATTCACCGGGGAGCTGTTTTTT.

This clone was seen more than once but under ten times. The chain uses TRBV6-5 and TRBJ2-7; the D gene is possibly TRBD2 (5 bases). V was trimmed by 0 bases and J by 4 bases, leaving 16 bases between them. CDR3 length equals 16 residues. Germline CDR1 reads MNHEY; CDR2 reads SVGAGI. In DNA, the CDR3 is TGTGCCAGCAGTTACTCGGCTGCCAGGCGACTATACGAGCAGTACTTC. Translation: CASSYSAARRLYEQYF.

Only one count was recorded for this clone. A junction end diverges from the germline sequence, so it may reflect a read error. This chain joins TRBV7-2 and TRBJ2-7; TRBD2 matches 8 bases. The CDR3 sequence is 13 residues long. Per the germline V gene, CDR1 is SGHTA and CDR2 is FQGNSA. CDR3 coding DNA: TGTGCCAGCAGCCCTCGGGGGGGAGGGGGAAGTTTCTTC. Protein sequence: CASSPRGGGGSFF.

The chain recombines TRBV28 with TRBJ2-1; 12 nucleotides match TRBD2. Germline trimming cut 5 bases from V and 7 bases from J; bases unmatched to any gene: 9. Looked up from germline, CDR1 is MDHEN and CDR2 is SYDVKM. This CDR3 comprises 16 residues. CDR3 DNA: TGTGCCAGCAGTCAGACTAGCGGGAGTCTGGGGAATGAGCAGTTCTTC. Protein product: CASSQTSGSLGNEQFF.

The rearrangement links TRBV19 to TRBJ1-5; perhaps TRBD1 as D (5 bases). Germline V gene data show CDR1 as LNHDA and CDR2 as SQIVND (reference sequence). The CDR3 contains 13 residues. V lost 5 bases and J lost 7, with 12 bases in between. The CDR3 DNA reads as TGTGCCAGTAGTCCCCAGGGAGGGCAGCCCCAGCATTTT. Translation gives CASSPQGGQPQHF.

This chain links TRBV9 with TRBJ1-2; TRBD1 matches 8 bases. This CDR3 is 12 amino acids long. CDR1 and CDR2 (germline): SGDLS, YYNGEE. V dropped 3 bases and J dropped 8; count of bases not matched to a gene: 3. CDR3 sequence reads: CASSGTGGGYTF. CDR3 nucleotides: TGTGCCAGCAGCGGCACAGGGGGAGGCTACACCTTC.

The V gene is TRBV7-6, the J gene TRBJ1-5; 7 bases are a match to TRBD1. The trim removed 3 bases at V and 6 bases at J, leaving 5 bases unmatched. The CDR3 loop spans 14 amino acids. Germline V lookup: CDR1 SGHVS, CDR2 FNYEAQ. DNA of the CDR3: TGTGCCAGCAGCTTTAGACAGGGCTCTCAGCCCCAGCATTTT. Its translation: CASSFRQGSQPQHF.

The rearrangement links TRBV30 to TRBJ2-7, with TRBD2 as a possible D gene (6 bases). V shed 1 base and J shed 6 bases, with 10 bases lying between them. The CDR3 covers 12 residues. Germline-derived CDR1 and CDR2 are GTSNPN and SVGIG (reference sequence). The CDR3 region is CAWSGGEFEQYF. The CDR3 DNA reads as TGTGCCTGGAGTGGGGGGGAGTTCGAGCAGTACTTC.

The V gene is TRBV4-3, the J gene TRBJ1-4, with D possibly matching TRBD1 (5 bases). The CDR3 loop spans 16 amino acids. The germline V gene has CDR1 LGHNA and CDR2 YSLEER. V lost 1 base and J lost 7, with 16 bases in between. CDR3 in DNA: TGCGCCAGCAGCCAAGCTGGTACCGGACAAATTGAAAAACTGTTTTTT. It codes for CASSQAGTGQIEKLFF.

The J gene is TRBJ2-7, the V gene TRBV5-3; 8 bases map to TRBD2. TRBV5-3 is treated as an ORF (open reading frame) with a function not yet certain. V lost 3 bases and J lost 4; bases outside the gene matches: 9. This CDR3 comprises 15 residues. CDR3: CARSSAGGREYEQYF. The CDR3, as DNA: TGTGCCAGAAGCTCCGCGGGAGGCCGAGAGTACGAGCAGTACTTC.

This clone was observed a single time. The chain is built from TRBV18 and TRBJ2-2; D is possibly TRBD1 (5 bases). Germline CDR1 KGHSH, CDR2 LQKENI. The CDR3 loop spans 15 amino acids. Trimming stripped 2 bases from V and 3 bases from J, with 10 bases between. The CDR3 bases are TGTGCCAGCTCACCAAGTGGGGCGGACACCGGGGAGCTGTTTTTT. Its translation: CASSPSGADTGELFF.

V and J are TRBV6-5 and TRBJ1-2; the match to TRBD1 covers 8 bases. CDR1 and CDR2 from the germline V gene are MNHEY and SVGAGI. J lost 0 bases, V lost 6 bases, and 3 bases had no gene match. The CDR3 runs to 14 residues. CDR3 region: CASSRGQANYGYTF. The DNA for the CDR3 is TGTGCCAGCAGCCGGGGACAGGCTAACTATGGCTACACCTTC.

The rearrangement joins TRBV7-9 to TRBJ2-4; D is perhaps TRBD1 (5 bases). The CDR3 loop spans 12 amino acids. Trimming stripped 2 bases from V and 8 bases from J, with 7 bases between. The germline V gene has CDR1 SEHNR and CDR2 FQNEAQ (reference sequence). DNA for the CDR3: TGTGCCAGCAGCTTAAAGGGGTACATTCAGTACTTC. This gives the protein CASSLKGYIQYF. Complete variable domain (other parts from reference TRBV7-9 and TRBJ2-4): DTGVSQNPRHKITKRGQNVTFRCDPISEHNRLYWYRQTLGQGPEFLTYFQNEAQLEKSRLLSDRFSAERPKGSFSTLEIQRTEQGDSAMYLCASSLKGYIQYFGAGTRLSVL.

In its sample, this clone was seen a few times. The rearrangement links TRBV2 to TRBJ2-1; the D is unclear. CDR3 length equals 13 residues. CDR1 SNHLY and CDR2 FYNNEI come from the germline V gene. V shed 6 bases and J shed 9 bases, with 15 bases lying between them. The CDR3 DNA follows: TGTGCCAGCAGACGATGGCTAGATGGTGAGCAGTTCTTC. Translation gives CASRRWLDGEQFF.

V gene TRBV28 combines with J gene TRBJ2-7; a possible D gene is TRBD1 (5 bases). With 7 bases removed from V and 1 base from J, the gap between germline ends came to 14 bases. CDR3 length equals 14 residues. Germline CDR1 reads MDHEN; CDR2 reads SYDVKM. CDR3 residues: CASIPTGPSYEQYF. The CDR3 DNA follows: TGTGCCAGCATTCCTACAGGACCTTCCTACGAGCAGTACTTC.

This chain connects TRBV28 to TRBJ1-3; TRBD1 is a possible D gene (5 bases). V lost 1 base and J lost 2, with 15 bases in between. Per germline, CDR1 MDHEN and CDR2 SYDVKM. The CDR3 is made up of 17 amino acids. Here the CDR3 DNA reads TGTGCCAGCAGTTTATCTCTGACAGAGCTTGCTGGAAACACCATATATTTT. Its protein is CASSLSLTELAGNTIYF.